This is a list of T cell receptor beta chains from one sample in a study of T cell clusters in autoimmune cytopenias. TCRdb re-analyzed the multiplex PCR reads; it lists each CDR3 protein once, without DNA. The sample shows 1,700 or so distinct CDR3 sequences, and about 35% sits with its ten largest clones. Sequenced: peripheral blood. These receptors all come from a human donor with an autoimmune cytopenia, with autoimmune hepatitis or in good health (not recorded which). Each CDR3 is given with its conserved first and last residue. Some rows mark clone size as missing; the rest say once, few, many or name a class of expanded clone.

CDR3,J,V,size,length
CSVEGLDGSSYNEQFF,TRBJ2-1,TRBV29-1,NA,16
CASSRWDRDHEQFF,TRBJ2-1,TRBV12-3/TRBV12-4,medium-sized,14
CASSILGQGLNEQFF,TRBJ2-1,TRBV19,medium-sized,15
CASSSTGNRPNSPLHF,TRBJ1-6,TRBV5-5,medium-sized,16
CASRATGTRNSPLHF,TRBJ1-6,TRBV6-2/TRBV6-3,medium-sized,15
CASSIMVADNSPLHF,TRBJ1-6,TRBV19,medium-sized,15
CASSPGREIYGYTF,TRBJ1-2,TRBV18,NA,14
CSADRGLGELFF,TRBJ2-2,TRBV29-1,medium-sized,12
CSARTSDTQYF,TRBJ2-3,TRBV29-1,large,11
CAGRVGWNGYTF,TRBJ1-2,TRBV30,medium-sized,12
CASSLTGATANYGYTF,TRBJ1-2,TRBV6-5,NA,16
CASSLEAIYGYTF,TRBJ1-2,TRBV5-6,NA,13
CASRVKRGDYNEQFF,TRBJ2-1,TRBV2,NA,15
CASRASGAGYGYTF,TRBJ1-2,TRBV6-4,NA,14
CASSGTSPYEQYF,TRBJ2-7,TRBV6-5,medium-sized,13
CASSLAGASYEQYF,TRBJ2-7,TRBV5-6,medium-sized,14
CSVGTGQPQHF,TRBJ1-5,TRBV29-1,large,11
CASSLGQGNYGYTF,TRBJ1-2,TRBV27,medium-sized,14
CASSPSASGRRGANVLTF,TRBJ2-6,TRBV18,NA,18
CASSPGTGEYGYTF,TRBJ1-2,TRBV18,medium-sized,14
CAWSRPLGGIDTQYF,TRBJ2-3,TRBV30,medium-sized,15
CASATGQQSTDTQYF,TRBJ2-3,TRBV19,medium-sized,15
CASSPSTDTQYF,TRBJ2-3,TRBV7-6,medium-sized,12
CASSQPMLDPDTQYF,TRBJ2-3,TRBV11-3,medium-sized,15
CSVGGATNEKLFF,TRBJ1-4,TRBV29-1,medium-sized,13
CASSPTVAGEQYF,TRBJ2-7,TRBV27,medium-sized,13
CASRGTGYRNEQFF,TRBJ2-1,TRBV19,medium-sized,14
CASSLVSSFNTDTQYF,TRBJ2-3,TRBV7-9,medium-sized,16
CASEVQGANQPQHF,TRBJ1-5,TRBV19,medium-sized,14
CASSPNRGDGKTNEKLFF,TRBJ1-4,TRBV7-9,medium-sized,18
CASSIRDRGYGYTF,TRBJ1-2,TRBV19,medium-sized,14
CASSAGGIPTDTQYF,TRBJ2-3,TRBV10-1,NA,15